Presented here are 25 T cell receptor beta chains from one specimen sequenced in a study of technical replicates of blood from several donors. Using immunoSEQ multiplex PCR, the repertoire was profiled, and TCRdb retains in-frame clones only, with some absent. The sample has around 50,000 clones; about 96% are singletons. Sequenced sample: T cells isolated from PBMCs. Receptor source: a human donor in good health.

This CDR3 reads CASSYFPGVETQYF. For the CDR3, the DNA is TGTGCCAGCAGTTACTTTCCGGGGGTGGAGACCCAGTACTTC. The V call is TRBV6-6, the J call TRBJ2-5, with D possibly being TRBD2 (6 bases). Per germline, CDR1 MNHNY and CDR2 SVGAGI (reference sequence). With 1 base removed from V and 5 bases from J, the gap between germline ends came to 11 bases. The CDR3 extends over 14 amino acids.

This sequence joins TRBV11-2 and TRBJ2-3, with 7 bases identical to TRBD2. Per the germline V gene, CDR1 is SGHAT and CDR2 is FQNNGV. This CDR3 comprises 12 residues. V shed 5 bases and J 9 bases; nucleotides not matched to a gene: 5. The CDR3 region is CASSLAGETQYF. The CDR3 DNA is TGTGCCAGCAGCCTGGCGGGGGAAACGCAGTATTTT.

This clone was recorded once. The chain uses TRBV6-1 and TRBJ1-2; TRBD1 aligns across 9 bases. The germline CDR1 and CDR2 sequences are MNHNS and SASEGT. V dropped 6 bases and J dropped 5; count of bases not matched to a gene: 4. This CDR3 comprises 13 residues. Written as DNA, the CDR3 is TGTGCCAGCAGGACGACAGGGGGATATGGCTACACCTTC. Translation gives CASRTTGGYGYTF.

The chain combines TRBV6-5 with TRBJ1-4; weak D call: TRBD1 (5 bases). V was pared by 3 bases and J by 0 bases, with 11 bases between. Germline V gives CDR1 MNHEY, CDR2 SVGAGI. The length of the CDR3 is 16 residues. The CDR3 region is CASSYWTQATNEKLFF. CDR3 sequence (DNA): TGTGCCAGCAGTTATTGGACACAAGCAACTAATGAAAAACTGTTTTTT.

This sequence joins TRBV7-9 and TRBJ2-1; no clear D. This CDR3 has 14 residues. From germline, CDR1 is SEHNR and CDR2 FQNEAQ (reference sequence). Trimming cost V 0 bases and J 6 bases, with 9 bases left between them. As DNA, the CDR3 is TGTGCCAGCAGCTTAGCCCATTCTAGCAATGAGCAGTTCTTC. This translates into CASSLAHSSNEQFF.

This clone is a singleton in its sample. The V gene is TRBV7-2, the J gene TRBJ1-5; 9 bases are shared with TRBD1. Trimming removed 3 bases from V and 4 bases from J; junction bases left unmatched: 13. CDR1 SGHTA and CDR2 FQGNSA come from the germline V gene. This CDR3 comprises 18 residues. The CDR3 coding sequence is TGTGCCAGCAGCTTTTCTACCGGGACAGGGAGATTAAATCAGCCCCAGCATTTT. Its translation is CASSFSTGTGRLNQPQHF.

The CDR3, as DNA: TGTGCCAGCAGTCGAAACCAAAACCTAGACTACACCTTC. Encoded protein: CASSRNQNLDYTF. The genes are TRBV2 and TRBJ1-2, with D hard to call. Per germline, CDR1 SNHLY and CDR2 FYNNEI. The CDR3 is 13 amino acids. Trimming removed 5 bases from V and 10 bases from J, with 17 bases in between.

The chain recombines TRBV15 with TRBJ2-3; TRBD2 agrees at 9 bases. The CDR3 spans 16 residues. V was clipped by 6 bases and J by 2 bases; unmatched bases: 9. Germline CDR1 and CDR2: LNHNV and YYDKDF (reference sequence). CDR3 sequence: CATRVGLAGITDTQYF. CDR3 nucleotides: TGTGCCACCAGGGTAGGGCTAGCGGGAATCACAGATACGCAGTATTTT.

CDR3: CASSPTGAGNQPQHF. The CDR3 DNA reads TGTGCCAGCTCACCGACAGGGGCCGGCAATCAGCCCCAGCATTTT. This chain connects TRBV18 to TRBJ1-5; the match to TRBD1 covers 8 bases. J was trimmed by 2 bases and V by 3 bases; bases with no gene match: 3. Germline CDR1 KGHSH, CDR2 LQKENI. The CDR3 runs 15 residues.

The chain links TRBV9 to TRBJ1-3; 8 nucleotides align to TRBD1. The CDR3 spans 17 residues. The junction had 7 bases not matched to a gene; V was cut back by 2 bases and J by 0 bases. Germline loops: CDR1 SGDLS, CDR2 YYNGEE. CDR3 DNA: TGTGCCAGCAGCGTGACAGGGACAGGAATCTCTGGAAACACCATATATTTT. This codes for CASSVTGTGISGNTIYF.

This clone was seen just once. The genes are TRBV28 and TRBJ2-7; D may be TRBD2 (6 bases). The germline CDR1 and CDR2 sequences are MDHEN and SYDVKM. V lost 1 base, J lost 6 bases, and 16 bases lay in between. CDR3 length equals 15 residues. CDR3 coding DNA: TGTGCCAGCAGTTTATTAGCGGAAGTTTTGGTCGAGCAGTACTTC. As protein: CASSLLAEVLVEQYF.

This chain links TRBV9 with TRBJ2-1, with 12 bases lining up with TRBD2. The germline CDR1 and CDR2 sequences are SGDLS and YYNGEE. The CDR3 is 16 amino acids. Trimming at V came to 4 bases and at J to 4 bases, leaving 6 bases not matched to a gene. The CDR3 is CASSTGGTSGYNEQFF. CDR3 DNA: TGTGCCAGCAGCACGGGCGGGACTAGCGGGTACAATGAGCAGTTCTTC.

The rearrangement links TRBV4-3 to TRBJ2-3; 7 nucleotides match TRBD2. Germline-derived CDR1 and CDR2 are LGHNA and YSLEER. The J segment lost 0 bases and the V segment lost 5 bases, leaving 8 bases of the junction unmatched. This CDR3 is 16 amino acids long. The CDR3 spells CASSSASGLSTDTQYF. CDR3 coding DNA: TGCGCCAGCAGCTCCGCTAGCGGACTTAGCACAGATACGCAGTATTTT.

This rearrangement joins TRBV7-9 to TRBJ1-1; TRBD1 agrees at 7 bases. The germline CDR1 and CDR2 sequences are SEHNR and FQNEAQ (reference sequence). J lost 8 bases, V lost 4 bases, and 19 bases had no gene match. There are 17 residues in the CDR3. Here the CDR3 DNA reads TGTGCCAGCAGCTCCTCCAAAACAACAGGGGTAGGTCCCGAAGCTTTCTTT. Encoded protein: CASSSSKTTGVGPEAFF.

The rearrangement joins TRBV18 to TRBJ1-1; D may be TRBD1 (6 bases). Trimming left V 6 bases short and J 0 bases short, with 17 bases between. CDR3 length: 16 residues. Germline V CDR1 and CDR2: KGHSH, LQKENI. The CDR3 region is CASSPTGQTLNTEAFF. CDR3 sequence (DNA): TGTGCCAGCTCCCCGACAGGCCAAACCCTGAACACTGAAGCTTTCTTT.

V and J are TRBV27 and TRBJ2-6; D is unclear. Between the trimmed V and J ends, which lost 0 bases and 1 base, there was a span of 13 bases. The germline V gene encodes CDR1 MNHEY and CDR2 SMNVEV (reference sequence). The CDR3 spans 18 residues. CDR3 loop: CASSLSILLPSGANVLTF. The CDR3 coding sequence is TGTGCCAGCAGTTTATCGATTCTCCTACCGTCTGGGGCCAACGTCCTGACTTTC.

This chain connects TRBV15 to TRBJ2-5; TRBD2 agrees at 10 bases. The length of the CDR3 is 16 residues. The V segment lost 0 bases and the J segment 4 bases; nucleotides outside the gene matches: 5. Germline lookup yields CDR1 LNHNV and CDR2 YYDKDF (reference sequence). The CDR3 coding sequence is TGTGCCACCAGCAGAGATGGGCTAGCGGGAGTAGAGACCCAGTACTTC. Amino acids: CATSRDGLAGVETQYF.

The chain is built from TRBV7-8 and TRBJ2-7; D not resolved. V dropped 3 bases and J dropped 3 bases, with 9 bases sitting between them. The CDR3 loop spans 13 amino acids. Germline V lookup: CDR1 SGHVS, CDR2 FQNEAQ. In nucleotides, the CDR3 is TGTGCCAGCAGCTTCACCACCGGCTACGAGCAGTACTTC. This gives the protein CASSFTTGYEQYF. The full variable domain, its missing parts supplied by reference TRBV7-8 and TRBJ2-7, is GAGVSQSPRYKVAKRGQDVALRCDPISGHVSLFWYQQALGQGPEFLTYFQNEAQLDKSGLPSDRFFAERPEGSVSTLKIQRTQQEDSAVYLCASSFTTGYEQYFGPGTRLTVT.

The chain links TRBV19 to TRBJ1-3, with 8 bases aligning to TRBD1. Germline CDR1 reads LNHDA; CDR2 reads SQIVND (reference sequence). CDR3 size: 17 residues. J was trimmed by 0 bases and V by 0 bases; bases with no gene match: 4. CDR3 loop: CASSIDHGTGSGNTIYF. Written as DNA, the CDR3 is TGTGCCAGTAGTATAGACCACGGGACAGGCTCTGGAAACACCATATATTTT.

This sequence joins TRBV6-1 and TRBJ2-3; 9 bases map to TRBD1. The germline V gene encodes CDR1 MNHNS and CDR2 SASEGT. This CDR3 has 15 amino acids. The V segment lost 6 bases and the J segment 3 bases; nucleotides outside the gene matches: 7. CDR3 protein: CASSPGTGYTDTQYF. The CDR3 DNA reads TGTGCCAGCAGCCCAGGGACAGGGTATACAGATACGCAGTATTTT.

This chain uses TRBV29-1 with TRBJ2-7; a weak D match, TRBD1 (6 bases). The CDR3 contains 11 residues. The V gene lost 4 bases and the J gene lost 8 bases, with 12 bases spanning the gap. Germline CDR1 SQVTM, CDR2 ANQGSEA. The CDR3 nucleotides read TGCAGCGTTGTGGACAGCCCCCAGCAGTACTTC. Translation: CSVVDSPQQYF.

This chain joins TRBV4-2 and TRBJ2-3, with 11 bases fitting TRBD2. This CDR3 spans 18 amino acids. V lost 0 bases and J lost 2; bases outside the gene matches: 7. Looked up from germline, CDR1 is LGHNA and CDR2 is YNFKEQ. In DNA form, the CDR3 reads TGTGCCAGCAGCCAAGAAGTCCTAGCGGGAGGATACACAGATACGCAGTATTTT. It yields the protein CASSQEVLAGGYTDTQYF.

This clone was counted once. The chain joins TRBV2 to TRBJ2-1, with 7 bases lining up with TRBD1. This CDR3 region has 13 residues. Germline CDR1 reads SNHLY; CDR2 reads FYNNEI. With 7 bases clipped from V and 5 bases from J, the junction kept 5 bases outside the gene matches. As DNA, the CDR3 is TGTGCCAGCACCTATGACAGGGACAATGAGCAGTTCTTC. As protein: CASTYDRDNEQFF.

The genes are TRBV6-6 and TRBJ2-7; 8 bases are a match to TRBD2. Germline V lookup: CDR1 MNHNY, CDR2 SVGAGI (reference sequence). This CDR3 is built from 12 residues. V lost 6 bases to trimming and J lost 6 bases; unmatched junction nucleotides: 4. The CDR3 reads CASRGGRIEQYF. The CDR3 DNA is TGTGCCAGCAGAGGCGGGAGGATCGAGCAGTACTTC.

This chain uses TRBV9 with TRBJ2-7; 9 nucleotides agree with TRBD2. V was clipped by 0 bases and J by 4 bases; unmatched bases: 2. The CDR3 is 14 residues long. Germline V gives CDR1 SGDLS, CDR2 YYNGEE. The CDR3 loop is CASSVGSGRYEQYF. CDR3 nucleotide sequence: TGTGCCAGCAGCGTAGGGAGCGGGAGGTACGAGCAGTACTTC.